This TCR beta chain originates from a study of monozygotic twins with inflammatory bowel disease. Study-wide results and caveats: IBD patients shared fewer clonotypes with other individuals than healthy twins, especially patients with disease activity signs.

The V gene's germline CDR1 is SGDLS and CDR2 YYNGEE. The CDR3 is made up of 16 amino acids. Each UMI, carrying a 6-nucleotide sample barcode, came from template switching. TCRdb re-called the 5' RACE reads, yielding one record per CDR3 amino acid sequence without DNA. Seen in this sample are more than 110,000 distinct CDR3 sequences; the ten most common clones hold 0.95% to 1.5%. A note on this clonotype: Its antigen is unknown.

This rearrangement joins TRBV9 to TRBJ2-1; TCRdb indicates TRBD2, and absent DNA this call remains unverified. This clonotype was obtained from a human donor with ulcerative colitis or Crohn's disease, or a healthy co-twin of an affected twin (not recorded which). The sequencing sample was made of blood. The CDR3 sequence: CASSARLGGLTDEQFF.